This passage covers 32 T cell receptor beta chains from one sample sequenced in a study of CD8 T cells in ankylosing spondylitis. A single record per CDR3 protein comes from TCRdb applying MiXCR to the 5' RACE reads. Of roughly 150,000 distinct CDR3 sequences in the sample, roughly a third were seen once. The sample taken for sequencing was synovial fluid, either unsorted or a sorted T cell fraction (not recorded which). Every receptor here comes from a male donor with ankylosing spondylitis.

The table lists this clonotype with a few counts. This CDR3 is CASSGTGPGTDTQYF. CDR3 sequence (DNA): TGTGCCAGCAGTGGGACAGGGCCGGGCACAGATACGCAGTATTTT. The V gene is TRBV28, the J gene TRBJ2-3; TRBD1 matches 9 bases. The CDR3 consists of 15 residues. Germline CDR1 reads MDHEN; CDR2 reads SYDVKM. V shed 5 bases and J 1 base; nucleotides not matched to a gene: 4.

This clonotype was observed once. The rearrangement links TRBV3-1 to TRBJ2-2; 14 bases map to TRBD2. Per germline, CDR1 LGHDT and CDR2 YNNKEL (reference sequence). J gave up 5 bases and V 4 bases, and 3 bases lay outside the gene matches. The CDR3 spans 16 residues. In nucleotides, the CDR3 is TGTGCCAGCAGCCGAGGACTAGCGGGAGGTACCGGGGAGCTGTTTTTT. It yields the protein CASSRGLAGGTGELFF.

The chain links TRBV12-3 or TRBV12-4 to TRBJ1-1, with D perhaps matching TRBD1 (5 bases). V was shortened by 6 bases and J by 4 bases, with 18 bases between the two germline ends. The CDR3 loop spans 15 amino acids. In DNA form, the CDR3 reads TGTGCCAGCAGGTTGGGGGGGGGGACGACCACTGAAGCTTTCTTT. Translated, it gives CASRLGGGTTTEAFF.

This clonotype was detected ten times or more. The rearrangement joins TRBV6-1 to TRBJ2-5; D possibly corresponds to TRBD1 (5 bases). Per germline, CDR1 MNHNS and CDR2 SASEGT. V was clipped by 8 bases and J by 0 bases, with 16 bases between them. The CDR3 runs 15 residues. In nucleotides, the CDR3 is TGTGCCAGCTGTCTAGGACAAGTCGACCAAGAGACCCAGTACTTC. Protein: CASCLGQVDQETQYF.

This clonotype was detected a few times. The chain combines TRBV18 with TRBJ2-7; 7 bases align to TRBD1. The CDR3 contains 14 residues. Germline V gene data show CDR1 as KGHSH and CDR2 as LQKENI. Trimming took 6 bases from V and 3 from J; bases not matched to a gene: 8. In DNA, the CDR3 is TGTGCCAGCTCGGGGACAGCGATCCTCTACGAGCAGTACTTC. Its protein product is CASSGTAILYEQYF.

The V and J genes are TRBV2 and TRBJ2-5; D gene ambiguous. V lost 8 bases and J lost 5, with 12 bases in between. The CDR3 length is 12 residues. Per germline, CDR1 SNHLY and CDR2 FYNNEI. In nucleotides, the CDR3 is TGTGCCAGCGATACGGATGGGGAGACCCAGTACTTC. As protein: CASDTDGETQYF.

This clonotype was seen a handful of times. The gene calls are TRBV6-2 or TRBV6-3 and TRBJ2-4; the D is unclear. Trimming removed 0 bases at V and 8 bases at J, with 8 bases between. The CDR3 consists of 13 residues. Per the germline V gene, CDR1 is MNHEY and CDR2 is SVGEGT. CDR3 in DNA: TGTGCCAGCAGTTACTCGACGGGTCACATTCAGTACTTC. It encodes CASSYSTGHIQYF.

The sample holds many counts of this clonotype. The chain uses TRBV18 and TRBJ2-7; a possible D gene is TRBD1 (5 bases). There are 12 residues in the CDR3. V was cut by 3 bases and J by 3 bases, with 6 bases left in between. Germline CDR1 reads KGHSH; CDR2 reads LQKENI. CDR3 bases: TGTGCCAGCTCACCTAGGGGCTACGAGCAGTACTTC. Translating gives CASSPRGYEQYF.

This clonotype was seen only a few times. The chain recombines TRBV5-8 with TRBJ2-1; 14 nucleotides align to TRBD2. The CDR3 totals 15 residues. After removal of 2 bases from V and 8 bases from J, the junction contained 3 bases not matched to a gene. The germline V gene has CDR1 SGHTS and CDR2 YDEGEE. The CDR3: CASSFGTSGSYEQFF. The CDR3 DNA reads as TGTGCCAGCAGCTTCGGGACTAGCGGGAGCTATGAGCAGTTCTTC.

This chain links TRBV20-1 with TRBJ1-1; 10 bases are shared with TRBD1. Germline-derived CDR1 and CDR2 are DFQATT and SNEGSKA (reference sequence). V was clipped by 5 bases and J by 6 bases; unmatched bases: 9. This CDR3 comprises 14 residues. The CDR3 DNA reads as TGCAGTGCTTGGAGGACAGGGGGTATCTCTGAAGCTTTCTTT. Its translation is CSAWRTGGISEAFF.

This clonotype was recorded a few times. The chain combines TRBV5-1 with TRBJ1-5, with TRBD1 as a possible D gene (6 bases). This CDR3 contains 15 residues. Germline V gene data show CDR1 as SGHRS and CDR2 as YFSETQ. With 4 bases removed from V and 1 base from J, the gap between germline ends came to 12 bases. CDR3 protein: CASSPGTTSNQPQHF. For the CDR3, the DNA is TGCGCCAGCAGCCCGGGGACAACCAGCAATCAGCCCCAGCATTTT.

The rearrangement joins TRBV6-5 to TRBJ1-5; 9 bases match TRBD1. With 2 bases clipped from V and 3 bases from J, the junction kept 11 bases outside the gene matches. This CDR3 has 18 residues. Germline CDR1 reads MNHEY; CDR2 reads SVGAGI. This CDR3 reads CASSYRGQGRGDNQPQHF. CDR3 nucleotide sequence: TGTGCCAGCAGTTACCGGGGACAGGGCCGCGGGGACAATCAGCCCCAGCATTTT.

This clonotype was detected only a few times. The chain recombines TRBV29-1 with TRBJ2-2; D is perhaps TRBD2 (6 bases). Germline loops: CDR1 SQVTM, CDR2 ANQGSEA. The CDR3 consists of 16 residues. Trimming removed 0 bases at V and 4 bases at J, with 15 bases between. CDR3 region: CSVEDLRAGPTGELFF. The DNA for the CDR3 is TGCAGCGTTGAAGATCTAAGGGCGGGACCCACCGGGGAGCTGTTTTTT.

This clonotype was counted once. The V gene is TRBV28, the J gene TRBJ2-1; no clear D gene. CDR1 is MDHEN, CDR2 SYDVKM, per germline. This CDR3 comprises 12 residues. V dropped 7 bases and J dropped 5 bases, with 9 bases sitting between them. The CDR3 reads CASMADNNEQFF. In DNA, the CDR3 is TGTGCCAGCATGGCAGATAACAATGAGCAGTTCTTC.

This clonotype was detected ten times or more. The chain carries TRBV7-3 and TRBJ2-1, with TRBD2 matching over 9 bases. The CDR3 sequence is 15 residues long. The V gene's germline CDR1 is SGHTA and CDR2 FQGTGA. The trim removed 5 bases at V and 12 bases at J, leaving 14 bases unmatched. CDR3 DNA sequence: TGTGCCAGCAGCCCCCAAGGGGGACTAGCTCCGGGGCAGTTCTTC. Protein sequence: CASSPQGGLAPGQFF.

The V call is TRBV11-2, the J call TRBJ2-3, with D possibly being TRBD2 (5 bases). Germline CDR1 is SGHAT and CDR2 is FQNNGV. This CDR3 has 14 residues. Deletions cut 3 bases from V and 4 bases from J, with 11 bases between. The CDR3 nucleotides are TGTGCCAGCAGCTTGGTAAAAGCGGCAGATACGCAGTATTTT. This translates into CASSLVKAADTQYF.

A word on this clonotype: Its ends do not fully match the called genes, so a read error is possible. The chain employs TRBV12-3 or TRBV12-4 and TRBJ2-1, with D unresolved. The CDR3 is 14 residues long. The chain's CDR3 is CAGSLGPIFNEQFF. The CDR3, as DNA: TGTGCCGGCAGTTTAGGCCCTATCTTTAATGAGCAGTTCTTC.

This rearrangement joins TRBV29-1 to TRBJ1-3, with a tentative D call TRBD1 (5 bases). Between the trimmed V and J ends, which lost 6 bases and 3 bases, there was a span of 21 bases. The germline V gene has CDR1 SQVTM and CDR2 ANQGSEA. The length of the CDR3 is 16 residues. The CDR3 sequence is CSVGYGTAQGGNTIYF. The DNA for the CDR3 is TGCAGCGTCGGCTATGGGACGGCCCAGGGTGGAAACACCATATATTTT.

The genes are TRBV20-1 and TRBJ2-1; TRBD2 matches 11 bases. The V gene end was trimmed by 5 bases and the J gene end by 2 bases; junction bases not matched to a gene: 8. The CDR3 has 16 residues. Germline assignment: CDR1 DFQATT and CDR2 SNEGSKA (reference sequence). CDR3 in amino acids: CSALTPSGGTYNEQFF. The CDR3 coding sequence is TGCAGTGCTTTAACCCCTAGCGGGGGGACCTACAATGAGCAGTTCTTC.

This chain uses TRBV30 with TRBJ1-1, with a possible D match to TRBD1 (6 bases). With 2 bases removed from V and 5 bases from J, the gap between germline ends came to 18 bases. The CDR3 runs 15 residues. CDR1 is GTSNPN and CDR2 is SVGIG in the germline V gene (reference sequence). The CDR3 DNA follows: TGTGCCTGGAGTTCGCTCGACAGGCTGGGGACTGAAGCTTTCTTT. Translated: CAWSSLDRLGTEAFF.

The table lists this clonotype with many counts. The genes are TRBV6-5 and TRBJ1-3; D is undetermined. The CDR3 contains 16 residues. The V gene's germline CDR1 is MNHEY and CDR2 SVGAGI. V gave up 0 bases and J gave up 0 bases, with 9 bases separating them. The CDR3 here is CASSYSGRASGNTIYF. The CDR3 coding sequence is TGTGCCAGCAGTTACTCGGGCAGAGCCTCTGGAAACACCATATATTTT.

The chain couples TRBV29-1 to TRBJ1-1, with 8 positions matching TRBD1. V shed 1 base, J shed 8 bases, and the junction held 3 bases outside the gene matches. Germline loops: CDR1 SQVTM, CDR2 ANQGSEA. The CDR3 totals 12 residues. The CDR3 nucleotides are TGCAGCGTTGAAGCGGACAGGGTGGAAGCTTTCTTT. Translating gives CSVEADRVEAFF.

This clonotype occurred many times. The genes are TRBV20-1 and TRBJ2-7; 7 bases map to TRBD2. V lost 6 bases to trimming and J lost 6 bases; unmatched junction nucleotides: 11. In germline, CDR1 is DFQATT, CDR2 SNEGSKA (reference sequence). CDR3 length: 13 residues. CDR3 in amino acids: CSAPAAGVREQYF. The CDR3 nucleotides read TGCAGTGCCCCCGCGGCGGGAGTTCGCGAGCAGTACTTC.

Only a few counts were recorded for this clonotype. V usage is TRBV20-1 and J usage is TRBJ1-4; no reliable D call. V was cut by 0 bases and J by 0 bases, with 8 bases left in between. CDR1 DFQATT and CDR2 SNEGSKA come from the germline V gene (reference sequence). This CDR3 region has 15 residues. The CDR3 sequence: CSARDPRPTNEKLFF. CDR3 sequence (DNA): TGCAGTGCTAGAGATCCTAGGCCAACTAATGAAAAACTGTTTTTT.

The chain recombines TRBV11-1 with TRBJ2-3; D may correspond to TRBD1 or TRBD2 (5 bases each). Trimming left V 5 bases short and J 0 bases short, with 21 bases between. The CDR3 covers 18 residues. In germline, CDR1 is SGHAT, CDR2 FQDESV (reference sequence). The CDR3 DNA sequence: TGTGCCAGCAGCCCGTCGGTATGGGGACCCGACAGCACAGATACGCAGTATTTT. Translation gives CASSPSVWGPDSTDTQYF.

This chain uses TRBV20-1 with TRBJ2-2; D might be TRBD1 or TRBD2, each matching 5 bases. This CDR3 has 15 amino acids. Germline CDR1 and CDR2: DFQATT and SNEGSKA (reference sequence). V gave up 7 bases and J gave up 9 bases, with 24 bases separating them. CDR3 loop: CSGRGLQGRTWELFF. CDR3 in DNA: TGCAGTGGCAGAGGGTTGCAGGGCCGGACCTGGGAGCTGTTTTTT.

This clonotype was picked up a small number of times. The chain links TRBV20-1 to TRBJ1-6; D remains unclear. Germline V gene data show CDR1 as DFQATT and CDR2 as SNEGSKA (reference sequence). V gave up 1 base and J gave up 7 bases, with 14 bases separating them. The CDR3 contains 15 residues. The CDR3 loop is CSARVGVGVNSPLHF. Here the CDR3 DNA reads TGCAGTGCTAGAGTCGGCGTTGGAGTAAATTCACCCCTCCACTTT.

The J gene is TRBJ1-1, the V gene TRBV29-1; D uncertain. The germline gives CDR1 SQVTM, CDR2 ANQGSEA. V was cut by 5 bases and J by 3 bases, with 16 bases left in between. The CDR3 loop spans 14 amino acids. The CDR3 loop is CSVFPYWEDTEAFF. In DNA, the CDR3 is TGCAGCGTTTTCCCGTATTGGGAGGACACTGAAGCTTTCTTT. Full variable domain (missing parts from reference TRBV29-1 and TRBJ1-1): SAVISQKPSRDICQRGTSLTIQCQVDSQVTMMFWYRQQPGQSLTLIATANQGSEATYESGFVIDKFPISRPNLTFSTLTVSNMSPEDSSIYLCSVFPYWEDTEAFFGQGTRLTVV.

This clonotype was picked up many times. CDR3 region: CASRIQGAPEAFF. The CDR3 nucleotides read TGTGCCAGCAGGATACAGGGGGCGCCTGAAGCTTTCTTT. This chain connects TRBV12-3 or TRBV12-4 to TRBJ1-1; 9 positions agree with TRBD1. The CDR3 loop spans 13 amino acids. Germline trimming cut 6 bases from V and 6 bases from J; bases unmatched to any gene: 5.

This clonotype has a single count. The J gene is TRBJ1-2, the V gene TRBV2; TRBD1 aligns across 9 bases. Trimming took 5 bases from V and 4 from J; bases not matched to a gene: 5. CDR3 length: 14 residues. Germline V gives CDR1 SNHLY, CDR2 FYNNEI. CDR3 sequence reads: CASSSGTGFYGYTF. The CDR3 nucleotides read TGTGCCAGCAGTTCCGGGACAGGGTTCTATGGCTACACCTTC.

Only a few counts were recorded for this clonotype. The chain employs TRBV20-1 and TRBJ2-7; D remains unclear. The CDR3 spans 16 residues. The V end lost 2 bases, the J end lost 3 bases, and 20 bases lay between the germline ends. Germline values: CDR1 DFQATT, CDR2 SNEGSKA (reference sequence). Here the CDR3 DNA reads TGCAGTGCTAGACCTATCAACTCAGATGCCCTCTACGAGCAGTACTTC. Translating it yields CSARPINSDALYEQYF.

This chain connects TRBV2 to TRBJ1-6; TRBD1 aligns across 8 bases. Germline loops: CDR1 SNHLY, CDR2 FYNNEI. Germline trimming cut 7 bases from V and 6 bases from J; bases unmatched to any gene: 8. The CDR3 covers 15 residues. CDR3 DNA sequence: TGTGCCAGCAAGCGGACAGGGTCTTCTAATTCACCCCTCCACTTT. This encodes CASKRTGSSNSPLHF.